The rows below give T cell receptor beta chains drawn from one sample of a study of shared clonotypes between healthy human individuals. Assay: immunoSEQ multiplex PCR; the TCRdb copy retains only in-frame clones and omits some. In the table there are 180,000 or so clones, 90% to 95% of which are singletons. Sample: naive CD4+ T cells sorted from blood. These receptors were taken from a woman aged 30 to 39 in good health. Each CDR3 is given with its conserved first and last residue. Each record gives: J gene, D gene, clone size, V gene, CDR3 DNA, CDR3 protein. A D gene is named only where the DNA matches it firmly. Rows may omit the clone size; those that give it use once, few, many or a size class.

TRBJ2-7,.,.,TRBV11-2,TGTGCCAGCAGCTTAGCACGTGGGTTGATGGGCATCTACGAGCAGTACTTC,CASSLARGLMGIYEQYF
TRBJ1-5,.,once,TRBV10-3,TGTGCCCACGCCCCGGCCGAAAATCAGCCCCAGCATTTT,CAHAPAENQPQHF
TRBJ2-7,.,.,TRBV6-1,TGTGCCAGCAGTGAAAGTTTCAGGGAATACGAGCAGTACTTC,CASSESFREYEQYF
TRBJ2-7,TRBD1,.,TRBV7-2,TGTGCCAGCAAGGACAGGGCCGGGCCCTACGAGCAGTACTTC,CASKDRAGPYEQYF
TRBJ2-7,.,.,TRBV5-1,TGCGCCAGCAGCTCACTTCAGCCTTCCTACGAGCAGTACTTC,CASSSLQPSYEQYF
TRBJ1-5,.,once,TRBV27,TGTGCCAGCAGTTTAAGGGGTAGACCGTTTAATAGCAATCAGCCCCAGCATTTT,CASSLRGRPFNSNQPQHF
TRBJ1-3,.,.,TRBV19,TGTGCCAGTAGTATCGTCGGATCGGGAAACACCATATATTTT,CASSIVGSGNTIYF
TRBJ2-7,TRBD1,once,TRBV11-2,TGTGCCAGCAGGAACAGGGGCAGGGGGTACGAGCAGTACTTC,CASRNRGRGYEQYF
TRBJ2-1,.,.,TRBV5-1,TGCGCCAGCAGCTTGGCCGACTATTTCCATGAGCAGTTCTTC,CASSLADYFHEQFF
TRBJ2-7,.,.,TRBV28,TGTGCCAGCAGTCCCAATATTCATTACGAGCAGTACTTC,CASSPNIHYEQYF
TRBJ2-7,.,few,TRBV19,TGTGCCAGTAGTCCTCGTCAGGGTGGGGAGCAGTACTTC,CASSPRQGGEQYF
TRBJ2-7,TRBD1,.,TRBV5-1,TGCGCCAGCAGCGCCTCTGCTTGGACAGGGGTTTACGAGCAGTACTTC,CASSASAWTGVYEQYF
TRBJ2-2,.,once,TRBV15,TGTGCCACCAGCAGAGATCCGGGTGGCGGGGAGCTGTTTTTT,CATSRDPGGGELFF
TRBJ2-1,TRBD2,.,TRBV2,TGTGCCAGCAGTCACGTCCCGACTAGCGGCCACAATGAGCAGTTCTTC,CASSHVPTSGHNEQFF
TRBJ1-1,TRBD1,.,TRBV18,TGTGCCAGCTCACCCGGGACAGGGTACACTGAAGCTTTCTTT,CASSPGTGYTEAFF
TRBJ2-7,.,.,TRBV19,TGTGCCAGTAGTATGGGGGCAGCCACCTCCTACGAGCAGTACTTC,CASSMGAATSYEQYF
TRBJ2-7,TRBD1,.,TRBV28,TGTGCCAGCAGTGCCGGGACAGAGATATACGAGCAGTACTTC,CASSAGTEIYEQYF
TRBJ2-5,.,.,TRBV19,TGTGCCAGTAGTATAGGCGGAACGAAGGAGACCCAGTACTTC,CASSIGGTKETQYF
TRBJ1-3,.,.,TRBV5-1,TGCGCCAGCAGCTTGGACACGGCCGGAAACACCATATATTTT,CASSLDTAGNTIYF
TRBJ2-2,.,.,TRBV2,TGTGCCAGCAGAGCCGTCGTTAGCACCGGGGAGCTGTTTTTT,CASRAVVSTGELFF